Listed here are 16 T cell receptor beta chains from one sample, sequenced in a study of lymphopenia after photon versus proton radiotherapy. The assay was immunoSEQ multiplex PCR, and TCRdb's table has in-frame clones only and misses some. Of around 150,000 clones listed, roughly nine tenths are singletons. The specimen comprised peripheral blood, sampled from a patient treated with photon-based radiotherapy. Receptors were obtained from a man between 50 and 59 years old with gastric cancer.

The chain is built from TRBV5-4 and TRBJ2-2; tentative D call: TRBD1 (5 bases). The germline V and J ends were trimmed by 3 bases and 0 bases, with 12 bases remaining between them. Looked up from germline, CDR1 is SGHNT and CDR2 is YYREEE (reference sequence). CDR3 length: 16 amino acids. For the CDR3, the DNA is TGTGCCAGCAGCTCATCCAGGGATTCGAACACCGGGGAGCTGTTTTTT. Its translation is CASSSSRDSNTGELFF.

The chain joins TRBV11-2 to TRBJ1-2; no clear D. The germline V gene has CDR1 SGHAT and CDR2 FQNNGV. The V gene lost 0 bases and the J gene lost 3 bases, with 11 bases spanning the gap. The CDR3 spans 15 residues. As DNA, the CDR3 is TGTGCCAGCAGCTTAGATGGCTCGCCGTACTATGGCTACACCTTC. This sequence encodes CASSLDGSPYYGYTF. Using reference TRBV11-2 and TRBJ1-2 for the parts outside the CDR3, the full variable domain is EAGVAQSPRYKIIEKRQSVAFWCNPISGHATLYWYQQILGQGPKLLIQFQNNGVVDDSQLPKDRFSAERLKGVDSTLKIQPAKLEDSAVYLCASSLDGSPYYGYTFGSGTRLTVV.

This sequence joins TRBV7-2 and TRBJ2-7; 9 nucleotides align to TRBD1. CDR1 is SGHTA and CDR2 is FQGNSA in the germline V gene. This CDR3 is built from 15 residues. The J segment lost 5 bases and the V segment lost 3 bases, leaving 8 bases of the junction unmatched. The CDR3 bases are TGTGCCAGCAGCTTCTCCGGGACAGGGAAGAACGAGCAGTACTTC. This codes for CASSFSGTGKNEQYF.

CDR3: CASSIGWTSGNTGELFF. The CDR3, as DNA: TGTGCCAGTAGTATAGGGTGGACTAGCGGGAACACCGGGGAGCTGTTTTTT. The chain has TRBV19 and TRBJ2-2; TRBD2 matches at 10 bases. The junction had 3 bases not matched to a gene; V was cut back by 1 base and J by 1 base. The germline gives CDR1 LNHDA, CDR2 SQIVND (reference sequence). The CDR3 consists of 17 residues.

The chain combines TRBV14 with TRBJ2-7, with 10 bases aligning to TRBD1. Looked up from germline, CDR1 is SGHDN and CDR2 is FVKESK. V gave up 3 bases and J gave up 9 bases; unmatched junction bases: 14. There are 16 residues in the CDR3. This chain's CDR3 is CASSHHEGQGSFGQYF. Written as DNA, the CDR3 is TGTGCCAGCAGCCACCATGAGGGACAGGGGAGCTTTGGGCAGTACTTC. The complete variable domain, with remaining parts taken from reference TRBV14 and TRBJ2-7, reads EAGVTQFPSHSVIEKGQTVTLRCDPISGHDNLYWYRRVMGKEIKFLLHFVKESKQDESGMPNNRFLAERTGGTYSTLKVQPAELEDSGVYFCASSHHEGQGSFGQYFGPGTRLTVT.

The chain couples TRBV30 to TRBJ1-1; 12 bases match TRBD1. The CDR3 is 14 amino acids. The germline CDR1 and CDR2 sequences are GTSNPN and SVGIG (reference sequence). V dropped 2 bases and J dropped 11; count of bases not matched to a gene: 9. The CDR3 sequence: CAWSRGQGAFGAFF. The CDR3 nucleotides are TGTGCCTGGAGTAGGGGACAGGGGGCCTTCGGGGCTTTCTTT. The full variable domain, its missing parts supplied by reference TRBV30 and TRBJ1-1, is SQTIHQWPATLVQPVGSPLSLECTVEGTSNPNLYWYRQAAGRGLQLLFYSVGIGQISSEVPQNLSASRPQDRQFILSSKKLLLSDSGFYLCAWSRGQGAFGAFFGQGTRLTVV.

The chain couples TRBV5-1 to TRBJ2-5; D possibly corresponds to TRBD1 (5 bases). V was cut by 4 bases and J by 0 bases, with 13 bases left in between. CDR1 is SGHRS, CDR2 YFSETQ, per germline. The CDR3 consists of 15 residues. The CDR3 coding sequence is TGCGCCAGCAGCCCTGGCAGGGTTAACCAAGAGACCCAGTACTTC. As protein: CASSPGRVNQETQYF.

V usage is TRBV27 and J usage is TRBJ2-7; 7 bases line up with TRBD1. Losses at the gene ends were 6 bases for V and 4 bases for J; bases not matched to a gene: 9. This CDR3 is built from 14 residues. Germline V gives CDR1 MNHEY, CDR2 SMNVEV (reference sequence). DNA for the CDR3: TGTGCCAGCAGCGAAAACAGGGGTATTTACGAGCAGTACTTC. This sequence encodes CASSENRGIYEQYF.

The chain has TRBV18 and TRBJ1-5; D is unclear. Germline V gene sequence: CDR1 KGHSH, CDR2 LQKENI. V gave up 0 bases and J gave up 5 bases, with 8 bases separating them. The CDR3 spans 14 residues. The CDR3 bases are TGTGCCAGCTCACCACCAGCCGGGGATCAGCCCCAGCATTTT. This sequence encodes CASSPPAGDQPQHF. Combining the CDR3 with reference TRBV18 and TRBJ1-5 gives the whole variable domain NAGVMQNPRHLVRRRGQEARLRCSPMKGHSHVYWYRQLPEEGLKFMVYLQKENIIDESGMPKERFSAEFPKEGPSILRIQQVVRGDSAAYFCASSPPAGDQPQHFGDGTRLSIL.

This rearrangement joins TRBV27 to TRBJ2-1, with TRBD1 matching over 9 bases. CDR1 MNHEY and CDR2 SMNVEV come from the germline V gene (reference sequence). V shed 6 bases and J 8 bases; nucleotides not matched to a gene: 14. CDR3 length: 16 residues. The CDR3 DNA is TGTGCCAGCAGCCGAGAGAGGGGACAGGGTCTCTATGAGCAGTTCTTC. Amino acid sequence: CASSRERGQGLYEQFF.

The chain has TRBV30 and TRBJ1-1; 9 positions match TRBD1. The trim removed 3 bases at V and 3 bases at J, leaving 2 bases unmatched. Germline V gene sequence: CDR1 GTSNPN, CDR2 SVGIG (reference sequence). CDR3 length: 13 amino acids. This chain's CDR3 is CAWRGQGYTEAFF. The DNA of the CDR3 is TGTGCCTGGAGGGGACAGGGTTACACTGAAGCTTTCTTT.

The chain combines TRBV5-1 with TRBJ2-7, with 9 nucleotides matching TRBD2. CDR3 length: 16 amino acids. V was clipped by 4 bases and J by 3 bases; unmatched bases: 11. The germline V gene encodes CDR1 SGHRS and CDR2 YFSETQ. Here the CDR3 DNA reads TGCGCCAGCAGCCGACTAGCGGCCACGTTGGGCTACGAGCAGTACTTC. Its protein product is CASSRLAATLGYEQYF.

The chain recombines TRBV30 with TRBJ1-2; D not resolved. With 3 bases removed from V and 4 bases from J, the gap between germline ends came to 6 bases. CDR1 GTSNPN and CDR2 SVGIG come from the germline V gene (reference sequence). This CDR3 has 11 amino acids. CDR3 residues: CAWRIIYGYTF. The CDR3 DNA reads TGTGCCTGGAGAATCATCTATGGCTACACCTTC.

This chain uses TRBV6-6 with TRBJ1-2; D is undetermined. The germline CDR1 and CDR2 sequences are MNHNY and SVGAGI (reference sequence). This CDR3 is built from 13 residues. Deletions cut 2 bases from V and 2 bases from J, with 6 bases between. In nucleotides, the CDR3 is TGTGCCAGCAGTTACGTGGACAACTATGGCTACACCTTC. Translation: CASSYVDNYGYTF.

The rearrangement uses TRBV6-6 and TRBJ2-7, with 10 bases lining up with TRBD2. V lost 5 bases and J lost 2; bases outside the gene matches: 6. The CDR3 has 15 amino acids. Looked up from germline, CDR1 is MNHNY and CDR2 is SVGAGI (reference sequence). CDR3 in DNA: TGTGCCAGCAGTCCACGACTAGCGGGCCCCTACGAGCAGTACTTC. This encodes CASSPRLAGPYEQYF.

The gene calls are TRBV6-6 and TRBJ2-7; 9 nucleotides agree with TRBD2. The germline V gene encodes CDR1 MNHNY and CDR2 SVGAGI (reference sequence). The CDR3 extends over 14 amino acids. V shed 5 bases and J 4 bases; nucleotides not matched to a gene: 6. CDR3 sequence: CASSPETSGYEQYF. CDR3 coding DNA: TGTGCCAGCAGTCCCGAGACTAGCGGTTACGAGCAGTACTTC.